Listed below are T cell receptor beta chains from one sample, sequenced in a study of OX40 agonist ivuxolimab in advanced cancers. Sequenced by immunoSEQ multiplex PCR; TCRdb stores in-frame clones only, minus some. There are approximately 11,000 clones in the sample; just under 75% occur only once, and approximately 40% lies in the top ten. This sample comprised CD4+ or CD8+ T cells sorted from blood, obtained in a trial of the OX40 agonist ivuxolimab. The receptor set was obtained from an adult with an advanced solid tumor such as melanoma, head and neck, liver or kidney cancer. Both conserved end residues are part of each CDR3. D genes are given only for firm matches. Size values are once, few and many counts, or a class for expanded clones, and some rows have none.

>TRBV29-1|12|-|-|TRBJ1-1
TGCAGCGTTGACCGGGGTGACGCTGAAGCTTTCTTT
CSVDRGDAEAFF
>TRBV12-5|15|many|TRBD2|TRBJ2-7
TGTGCTAGTGGTCCCGGACTAGCGGGTACCTACGAGCAGTACTTC
CASGPGLAGTYEQYF
>TRBV29-1|13|-|-|TRBJ1-1
TGCAGCGTCACGACAGCTATGAACACTGAAGCTTTCTTT
CSVTTAMNTEAFF
>TRBV9|15|large|-|TRBJ2-5
TGTGCCAGCAGCGTAGGAAATGGCAGAGGGGAGACCCAGTACTTC
CASSVGNGRGETQYF
>TRBV6-1|12|-|-|TRBJ2-5
TGTGCCAGCAGTGAATCTGGGGAGACCCAGTACTTC
CASSESGETQYF
>TRBV5-1|15|few|-|TRBJ2-7
TGCGCCAGCAGCTTGGAGGCTTTCAGCTCCTACGAGCAGTACTTC
CASSLEAFSSYEQYF
>TRBV19|15|few|-|TRBJ2-5
TGTGCCAGTAGTGCCCGACTAGTGGTCCAAGAGACCCAGTACTTC
CASSARLVVQETQYF
>TRBV28|16|-|TRBD1|TRBJ1-2
TGTGCCAGCAGTTCCATCGGACAGGGGCGGCTGTATGGCTACACCTTC
CASSSIGQGRLYGYTF
>TRBV29-1|14|-|-|TRBJ2-1
TGCAGCGTTGAACAGGTCGGAACCTACAATGAGCAGTTCTTC
CSVEQVGTYNEQFF
>TRBV10-1|14|-|-|TRBJ2-4
TGCGCCAGCAGTGAGACGAATGACCCTAACATTCAGTACTTC
CASSETNDPNIQYF
>TRBV9|16|-|-|TRBJ2-7
TGTGCCAGCAGCGTAGATGGGGGGCAACGGGGAAACGAGCAGTACTTC
CASSVDGGQRGNEQYF
>TRBV4-3|15|few|-|TRBJ2-7
TGCGCCAGCAGCCAAGATAGAGCAGGGTCCTACGAGCAGTACTTC
CASSQDRAGSYEQYF
>TRBV29-1|13|few|-|TRBJ1-5
TGCAGCGTCCCCGGGGAGGGGAATCAGCCCCAGCATTTT
CSVPGEGNQPQHF
>TRBV11-3|14|-|TRBD1|TRBJ2-1
TGTGCCAGCAGCCCCGGACAGGGGTACAATGAGCAGTTCTTC
CASSPGQGYNEQFF
>TRBV28|15|-|-|TRBJ1-2
TGTGCCAGCAGTCCGGGAAGGTTTACTAACTATGGCTACACCTTC
CASSPGRFTNYGYTF
>TRBV15|15|-|-|TRBJ2-3
TGTGCCACCAGCACCGCCCTTGAGGGTCCAGATACGCAGTATTTT
CATSTALEGPDTQYF
>TRBV5-1|11|-|-|TRBJ2-7
TGCGCCAGCAGTCCGGGCTACGAGCAGTACTTC
CASSPGYEQYF
>TRBV4-2|16|medium-sized|-|TRBJ2-7
TGTGCCAGCAGCCAAGAAACCGCTAGCGACTCCTACGAGCAGTACTTC
CASSQETASDSYEQYF
>TRBV15|13|-|-|TRBJ1-2
TGTGCCACCAGCAGAGGACAGGCTGCTGGCTACACCTTC
CATSRGQAAGYTF
>TRBV5-4|15|once|-|TRBJ2-3
TGTGCCAGCAGCCCGACCCGGAATCCCACAGATACGCAGTATTTT
CASSPTRNPTDTQYF
>TRBV4-1|15|-|TRBD2|TRBJ2-1
TGCGCCAGCAGCCAACTAGCGGGAGTTTCCAATGAGCAGTTCTTC
CASSQLAGVSNEQFF
>TRBV11-3|14|-|-|TRBJ2-7
TGTGCCAGCAGACCCACAGGAGGGGTCGGAGAGCAGTACTTC
CASRPTGGVGEQYF
>TRBV5-3|16|-|-|TRBJ1-5
TGTGCCAGAAGCTTGCGGGGGGCCGGGAGCAATCAGCCCCAGCATTTT
CARSLRGAGSNQPQHF